This T cell receptor (beta chain) stems from a study of T cells after yellow fever vaccination. Study details: The authors prepared low-cell-number fractions using SMART-Seq v4 Ultra Low Input.

Trimming left V 8 bases short and J 7 bases short, with 21 bases between. This CDR3 has 15 amino acids. The germline V gene encodes CDR1 MDHEN and CDR2 SYDVKM. Study-wide results and caveats: After the booster, over 95% of CD4 and 88% of CD8 primary-response clones were re-detected.

TCR cDNA, made by 5'RACE template switching, carried an added universal primer site and UMIs. TCRdb re-analysed the 5' RACE reads in MiXCR, keeping a single row per CDR3 protein. The sample contains hundreds of thousands of distinct CDR3 sequences, roughly 12% of which appear only once. This clonotype was counted many times. Its cognate antigen is unknown. The clonotype comes from a man aged 25-45 years who received the YFV17D yellow fever vaccine. The chain uses TRBV28 and TRBJ2-1; possibly TRBD1 or TRBD2 for D (6 bases each). Here the sequenced sample was PBMCs, taken on the day of the yellow fever booster vaccination. The CDR3 reads CASSSGAGRGNEQFF. CDR3 nucleotide sequence: TGTGCCAGCTCCTCGGGGGCGGGACGGGGGAATGAGCAGTTCTTC.